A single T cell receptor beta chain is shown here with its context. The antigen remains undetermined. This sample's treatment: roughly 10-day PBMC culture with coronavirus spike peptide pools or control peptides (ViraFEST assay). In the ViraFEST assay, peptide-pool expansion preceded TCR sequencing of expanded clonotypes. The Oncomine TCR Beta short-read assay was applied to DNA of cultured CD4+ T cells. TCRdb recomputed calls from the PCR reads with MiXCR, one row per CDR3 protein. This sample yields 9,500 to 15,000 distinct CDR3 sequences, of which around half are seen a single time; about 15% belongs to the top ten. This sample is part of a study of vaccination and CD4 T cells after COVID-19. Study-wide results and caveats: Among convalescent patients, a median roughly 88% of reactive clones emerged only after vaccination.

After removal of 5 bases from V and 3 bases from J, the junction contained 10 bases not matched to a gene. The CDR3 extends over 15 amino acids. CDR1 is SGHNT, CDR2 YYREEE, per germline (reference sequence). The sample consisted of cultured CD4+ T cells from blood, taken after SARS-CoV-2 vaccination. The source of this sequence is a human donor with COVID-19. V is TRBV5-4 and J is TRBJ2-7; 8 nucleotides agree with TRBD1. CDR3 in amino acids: CASRPGQGRGYEQYF. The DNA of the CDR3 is TGTGCCAGCAGACCTGGACAGGGTAGAGGCTACGAGCAGTACTTC.